This T cell receptor beta chain was identified during a study of blood T cells in healthy people across ages. Study-wide results and limits: Estimated diversity that came from one million T cells was considered an underestimate.

Using a J-beta primer mix together with a sample-barcoded 5' primer, a second PCR was run for about 6 to 12 cycles. Each CDR3 protein is one row after TCRdb ran MiXCR on the 5' RACE reads. This sample yields approximately 780,000 distinct CDR3 sequences, of which roughly 26% are seen a single time; under 3% belongs to the top ten. Germline lookup yields CDR1 SGHAT and CDR2 FQNNGV. The CDR3 has 13 amino acids. On this clonotype itself: Its antigen remains unknown. The junction differs from germline at one of its ends, possibly a read error.

The data were also submitted as part of a second study, on T cells of mothers and their children.

Sequenced material: blood. This TCR derives from a boy between 10 and 17 years old in good health. The chain joins TRBV11-2 to TRBJ1-5; tentatively, D is TRBD1 (6 bases). The CDR3: CTSSLDQGQPQHF. The CDR3 DNA is TGTACCAGCAGCTTAGATCAGGGGCAGCCCCAGCATTTT.